These 26 T cell receptor beta chains were all obtained from the same sample, sequenced in a study of T cell responses to AZD1222 COVID-19 vaccine. The protocol was immunoSEQ multiplex PCR, while the TCRdb copy is restricted to in-frame clones and leaves out a portion. The profile shows over 150,000 clones, 88% of them singletons. The sample was peripheral blood, taken on day 0 of AZD1222 vaccination. Every receptor here comes from an adult in good health.

V gene TRBV7-9 combines with J gene TRBJ2-7; 8 bases map to TRBD1. The CDR3 sequence is 15 residues long. Per germline, CDR1 SEHNR and CDR2 FQNEAQ (reference sequence). Unmatched junction bases numbered 7, after V lost 1 base and J lost 5 bases. The CDR3 here is CASSLERTGLNEQYF. As DNA, the CDR3 is TGTGCCAGCAGCTTAGAGAGGACAGGGTTAAACGAGCAGTACTTC.

The chain joins TRBV29-1 to TRBJ2-7, with D possibly called TRBD1 or TRBD2 (6 bases each). CDR1 SQVTM and CDR2 ANQGSEA come from the germline V gene. V lost 1 base to trimming and J lost 1 base, with 23 bases between them. The length of the CDR3 is 18 residues. The CDR3 sequence is CSVEAGAWGRGKSYEQYF. The CDR3 DNA is TGCAGCGTTGAAGCGGGGGCCTGGGGCAGGGGAAAGTCCTACGAGCAGTACTTC.

This chain links TRBV5-1 with TRBJ1-1; no clear D. This CDR3 comprises 14 residues. The V end lost 2 bases, the J end lost 4 bases, and 12 bases lay between the germline ends. The germline V gene encodes CDR1 SGHRS and CDR2 YFSETQ. This CDR3 is CASSLEGTGTEAFF. CDR3 nucleotides: TGCGCCAGCAGCTTAGAGGGAACGGGCACTGAAGCTTTCTTT.

The chain carries TRBV6-6 and TRBJ1-1, with D possibly matching TRBD1 (6 bases). In germline, CDR1 is MNHNY, CDR2 SVGAGI (reference sequence). This CDR3 is built from 14 residues. The V gene lost 6 bases and the J gene lost 6 bases, with 17 bases spanning the gap. This chain's CDR3 is CASREGGLTSEAFF. CDR3 in DNA: TGTGCCAGCAGGGAGGGGGGACTCACTTCTGAAGCTTTCTTT.

CDR3 bases: TGCGCCAGCAGCCAAGGTTCCTTCCTTCCCCCGGCCCCCCGGGCTGAGCAGTTCTTC. This translates into CASSQGSFLPPAPRAEQFF. The chain joins TRBV4-1 to TRBJ2-1; no reliable D call. Germline-derived CDR1 and CDR2 are MGHRA and YSYEKL. V was cut by 1 base and J by 9 bases, with 28 bases left in between. The CDR3 runs 19 residues.

The CDR3 here is CASSFGGGLGYTF. The CDR3 nucleotides are TGTGCCAGCAGCTTCGGCGGGGGACTTGGCTACACCTTC. The rearrangement links TRBV5-6 to TRBJ1-2, with D perhaps TRBD1 (5 bases). Germline CDR1 is SGHDT and CDR2 is YYEEEE. Trimming pared 2 bases from V and 7 bases from J, leaving 12 bases between. The CDR3 is 13 residues long.

J is TRBJ1-4 and V is TRBV11-2; D is undetermined. Germline V gene data show CDR1 as SGHAT and CDR2 as FQNNGV. The CDR3 extends over 14 amino acids. V was clipped by 1 base and J by 8 bases, with 11 bases between them. CDR3 residues: CASSLGTGNEKLFF. The CDR3 DNA reads TGTGCCAGCAGCTTAGGCACTGGAAACGAAAAACTGTTTTTT. Full variable domain (remainder filled in from reference TRBV11-2 and TRBJ1-4): EAGVAQSPRYKIIEKRQSVAFWCNPISGHATLYWYQQILGQGPKLLIQFQNNGVVDDSQLPKDRFSAERLKGVDSTLKIQPAKLEDSAVYLCASSLGTGNEKLFFGSGTQLSVL.

V gene TRBV19 combines with J gene TRBJ1-2, with 10 bases fitting TRBD1. In germline, CDR1 is LNHDA, CDR2 SQIVND (reference sequence). V trimming: 5 bases; J trimming: 5 bases; junction bases outside the gene matches: 11. CDR3 length: 16 residues. The CDR3 is CASSSPWTGGTYGYTF. The CDR3 DNA reads TGTGCCAGTAGTTCACCCTGGACAGGGGGAACATATGGCTACACCTTC.

In regard to this clone: Within the sample, other DNA sequences also encode this same CDR3. The V call is TRBV6-5, the J call TRBJ1-2, with 8 bases identical to TRBD1. From germline, CDR1 is MNHEY and CDR2 SVGAGI. V was pared by 4 bases and J by 3 bases, with 1 base of the junction left unmatched. The CDR3 is 13 amino acids. CDR3 residues: CASSLTGDYGYTF. The CDR3 region has the DNA TGTGCCAGCAGTTTGACAGGGGACTATGGCTACACCTTC.

This chain uses TRBV2 with TRBJ1-1; tentatively, D is TRBD1 (5 bases). Germline assignment: CDR1 SNHLY and CDR2 FYNNEI. V was cut by 4 bases and J by 0 bases, with 12 bases left in between. The CDR3 consists of 15 residues. The CDR3 is CASSGQGSMNTEAFF. CDR3 DNA sequence: TGTGCCAGCAGTGGGCAGGGTTCAATGAACACTGAAGCTTTCTTT.

The V and J genes are TRBV10-3 and TRBJ1-3, with D hard to call. CDR3 size: 15 residues. Trimming shortened V by 5 bases and J by 0 bases, and 11 bases separated the two germline ends. Germline V gene sequence: CDR1 ENHRY, CDR2 SYGVKD. This chain's CDR3 is CAISPGVTSGNTIYF. The CDR3 nucleotides read TGTGCCATCAGTCCCGGGGTGACCTCTGGAAACACCATATATTTT.

The rearrangement joins TRBV28 to TRBJ1-2, with 9 bases aligning to TRBD1. V gave up 4 bases and J gave up 4 bases; unmatched junction bases: 4. The CDR3 length is 14 residues. CDR1 and CDR2 (germline): MDHEN, SYDVKM. Here the CDR3 DNA reads TGTGCCAGCAGTTCCGGACAGGGGATCTATGGCTACACCTTC. It codes for CASSSGQGIYGYTF.

J is TRBJ1-2 and V is TRBV4-2; no reliable D call. Trimming left V 5 bases short and J 3 bases short, with 10 bases between. Germline assignment: CDR1 LGHNA and CDR2 YNFKEQ. The CDR3 contains 13 residues. In DNA form, the CDR3 reads TGTGCCAGCAGCGACGACCGTGACTATGGCTACACCTTC. Its protein product is CASSDDRDYGYTF.

V gene TRBV7-2 combines with J gene TRBJ1-5; D uncertain. CDR1 is SGHTA and CDR2 is FQGNSA in the germline V gene. V shed 1 base and J shed 0 bases, with 4 bases lying between them. This CDR3 has 14 residues. CDR3 DNA sequence: TGTGCCAGCAGCTTAGGTTATAGCAATCAGCCCCAGCATTTT. The encoded protein is CASSLGYSNQPQHF.

This clone was seen only a few times. The V gene is TRBV27, the J gene TRBJ1-5, with D possibly being TRBD1 (5 bases). V lost 6 bases, J lost 0 bases, and 21 bases lay in between. The CDR3 spans 18 residues. Germline values: CDR1 MNHEY, CDR2 SMNVEV (reference sequence). The CDR3 coding sequence is TGTGCCAGCAGACCCGGCCGGGACGGGACGTATAGCAATCAGCCCCAGCATTTT. This encodes CASRPGRDGTYSNQPQHF.

The chain recombines TRBV7-9 with TRBJ1-6, with D uncertain. Trimming cost V 4 bases and J 7 bases, with 20 bases left between them. Looked up from germline, CDR1 is SEHNR and CDR2 is FQNEAQ (reference sequence). This CDR3 is built from 17 residues. The CDR3, as DNA: TGTGCCAGCAGCTCCTGGGGTCTATCCTCGGGGAATTCACCCCTCCACTTT. Translating gives CASSSWGLSSGNSPLHF. Variable domain in full (rest from reference TRBV7-9 and TRBJ1-6): DTGVSQNPRHKITKRGQNVTFRCDPISEHNRLYWYRQTLGQGPEFLTYFQNEAQLEKSRLLSDRFSAERPKGSFSTLEIQRTEQGDSAMYLCASSSWGLSSGNSPLHFGNGTRLTVT.

The V call is TRBV2, the J call TRBJ2-2, with D unresolved. In germline, CDR1 is SNHLY, CDR2 FYNNEI. The CDR3 has 12 amino acids. The ends were cut back, 4 bases at V and 3 bases at J, with 3 bases in the middle. The CDR3 loop is CASSVDTGELFF. The CDR3 DNA reads as TGTGCCAGCAGTGTTGACACCGGGGAGCTGTTTTTT.

The chain employs TRBV12-3 or TRBV12-4 and TRBJ1-5; the D is unclear. V lost 7 bases to trimming and J lost 2 bases, with 9 bases between them. The CDR3 covers 13 residues. CDR3 amino acids: CASMLGGNQPQHF. In DNA form, the CDR3 reads TGTGCCAGCATGCTAGGAGGCAATCAGCCCCAGCATTTT.

The chain joins TRBV29-1 to TRBJ2-7, with 12 bases matching TRBD1. V trimming: 3 bases; J trimming: 5 bases; junction bases outside the gene matches: 5. This CDR3 region has 14 residues. Germline V gene data show CDR1 as SQVTM and CDR2 as ANQGSEA. The CDR3 reads CSVDRGTGGNEQYF. In nucleotides, the CDR3 is TGCAGCGTTGACCGCGGGACAGGGGGCAACGAGCAGTACTTC.

The chain employs TRBV7-2 and TRBJ2-5; D not certain. The CDR3 contains 14 residues. CDR1 SGHTA and CDR2 FQGNSA come from the germline V gene. With 1 base removed from V and 7 bases from J, the gap between germline ends came to 13 bases. CDR3 DNA sequence: TGTGCCAGCAGCTTAGTCCGAGAGAGTGGGACCCAGTACTTC. This gives the protein CASSLVRESGTQYF. The full variable domain, rest sourced from reference TRBV7-2 and TRBJ2-5, is GAGVSQSPSNKVTEKGKDVELRCDPISGHTALYWYRQSLGQGLEFLIYFQGNSAPDKSGLPSDRFSAERTGGSVSTLTIQRTQQEDSAVYLCASSLVRESGTQYFGPGTRLLVL.

The chain is built from TRBV5-1 and TRBJ1-1, with no clear D. The V gene's germline CDR1 is SGHRS and CDR2 YFSETQ. V was clipped by 4 bases and J by 4 bases, with 20 bases between them. This CDR3 comprises 16 residues. The CDR3 loop is CASSPGTASGFTEAFF. CDR3 nucleotide sequence: TGCGCCAGCAGCCCAGGTACAGCGTCGGGGTTCACTGAAGCTTTCTTT.

This sequence joins TRBV18 and TRBJ1-1; D is possibly TRBD1 (5 bases). CDR3 size: 14 residues. Germline CDR1 and CDR2: KGHSH and LQKENI. Trimming removed 4 bases from V and 2 bases from J, with 11 bases in between. CDR3 protein: CASSLGATNTEAFF. The DNA of the CDR3 is TGTGCCAGCTCACTTGGGGCTACAAACACTGAAGCTTTCTTT. Together with reference TRBV18 and TRBJ1-1, the CDR3 gives the full variable domain: NAGVMQNPRHLVRRRGQEARLRCSPMKGHSHVYWYRQLPEEGLKFMVYLQKENIIDESGMPKERFSAEFPKEGPSILRIQQVVRGDSAAYFCASSLGATNTEAFFGQGTRLTVV.

This CDR3 reads CASSLTQVQETQYF. Written as DNA, the CDR3 is TGTGCCAGCAGCTTAACCCAGGTCCAAGAGACCCAGTACTTC. The chain combines TRBV7-2 with TRBJ2-5; D is unclear. Germline V gene lookup returns CDR1 SGHTA and CDR2 FQGNSA. The V and J ends lost 2 bases and 1 base respectively, with 8 bases between them. The CDR3 covers 14 residues.

J is TRBJ1-1 and V is TRBV4-3; D is possibly TRBD1 (6 bases). The CDR3 runs to 15 residues. Germline loops: CDR1 LGHNA, CDR2 YSLEER. V was cut by 3 bases and J by 7 bases, with 18 bases left in between. The CDR3 DNA follows: TGCGCCAGCAGCCAGAGCTTTGGGGGCGCGAATGAAGCTTTCTTT. It specifies CASSQSFGGANEAFF.

V is TRBV12-3 or TRBV12-4 and J is TRBJ2-3, with a possible D match to TRBD1 (7 bases). The CDR3 totals 13 residues. V gave up 5 bases and J gave up 4 bases, with 10 bases separating them. The CDR3 reads CASSIRGADTQYF. The CDR3 DNA reads as TGTGCCAGCAGTATCAGGGGGGCAGATACGCAGTATTTT.

The genes are TRBV7-9 and TRBJ1-2, with D possibly matching TRBD1 (6 bases). This CDR3 spans 13 amino acids. CDR1 is SEHNR, CDR2 FQNEAQ, per germline (reference sequence). V was clipped by 3 bases and J by 7 bases, with 12 bases between them. The CDR3 is CASSFGGQGGYTF. DNA of the CDR3: TGTGCCAGCAGCTTTGGGGGGCAGGGTGGCTACACCTTC.